Each of the 27 T cell receptor beta chains below was sequenced from the same sample in a study of Graves' ophthalmopathy and Graves' hyperthyroidism. RNA transcripts were the source from which TCR beta CDR3 regions were amplified. Second-round multiplex PCR came after a first-round RT-PCR that employed HTBI primers. TCRdb re-called the multiplex PCR reads through MiXCR, storing one row per CDR3 protein. The profile shows 200,000 to 300,000 distinct CDR3 sequences, around 50% of them singletons. Sequencing was done on a sample of peripheral blood. These receptors were collected from an adult man with Graves' ophthalmopathy.

This clonotype has a handful of counts. The chain joins TRBV11-2 to TRBJ2-7, with TRBD1 identical over 8 bases. This CDR3 contains 16 residues. V dropped 3 bases and J dropped 5; count of bases not matched to a gene: 12. Germline loops: CDR1 SGHAT, CDR2 FQNNGV. The CDR3 protein is CASSFSSGTGADEQYF. CDR3 nucleotides: TGTGCCAGCAGCTTCAGCTCCGGGACAGGAGCCGACGAGCAGTACTTC.

The CDR3 nucleotides read TGTGCCACCAGTGATACCTCTGGACACAATGAGCAGTTCTTC. It translates to CATSDTSGHNEQFF. This rearrangement joins TRBV24-1 to TRBJ2-1; D is unresolved. Trimming removed 3 bases at V and 5 bases at J, with 10 bases between. The CDR3 spans 14 residues. Germline CDR1 reads KGHDR; CDR2 reads SFDVKD.

This clonotype was found many times. The chain has TRBV7-8 and TRBJ2-7, with D possibly matching TRBD2 (6 bases). Looked up from germline, CDR1 is SGHVS and CDR2 is FQNEAQ. CDR3 length equals 14 residues. V was trimmed by 5 bases and J by 2 bases, leaving 13 bases between them. The CDR3 sequence is CASSRNAGPYEQYF. CDR3 in DNA: TGTGCCAGCAGCCGGAACGCGGGGCCCTACGAGCAGTACTTC.

This clonotype has at least ten counts. This rearrangement joins TRBV10-3 to TRBJ2-3; TRBD2 matches 14 bases. The CDR3 length is 17 residues. V lost 7 bases, J lost 3 bases, and 9 bases stayed unmatched. From germline, CDR1 is ENHRY and CDR2 SYGVKD. CDR3 bases: TGTGCCATCACCCCAACCGGGACTAGCGGGAGTACAGATACGCAGTATTTT. Translation: CAITPTGTSGSTDTQYF.

The V gene is TRBV15, the J gene TRBJ1-5; 11 nucleotides align to TRBD1. This CDR3 comprises 16 residues. Per the germline V gene, CDR1 is LNHNV and CDR2 is YYDKDF (reference sequence). The V and J ends lost 0 bases and 6 bases, in that order; junction bases with no gene match: 4. The CDR3 loop reads CATSRDRTGGVQPQHF. DNA of the CDR3: TGTGCCACCAGCAGAGACCGGACAGGGGGCGTTCAGCCCCAGCATTTT.

The rearrangement links TRBV20-1 to TRBJ2-2; 15 bases line up with TRBD2. Germline V gene lookup returns CDR1 DFQATT and CDR2 SNEGSKA (reference sequence). The CDR3 has 17 residues. J was trimmed by 4 bases and V by 4 bases; bases with no gene match: 7. The CDR3 DNA sequence: TGCAGTGCTACAGGACTAGCGGGGGGGCCGATCACCGGGGAGCTGTTTTTT. It specifies CSATGLAGGPITGELFF.

The chain is built from TRBV7-6 and TRBJ1-3; D is unresolved. The CDR3 contains 15 residues. Trimming shortened V by 5 bases and J by 9 bases, and 20 bases separated the two germline ends. Germline CDR1 reads SGHVS; CDR2 reads FNYEAQ. Here the CDR3 reads CASSPAGRGRGTIYF. In DNA, the CDR3 is TGTGCCAGCAGCCCAGCTGGGCGCGGGAGAGGCACCATATATTTT.

The gene calls are TRBV2 and TRBJ1-1; D perhaps matches TRBD1 (5 bases). The germline V and J ends were trimmed by 2 bases and 2 bases, with 18 bases remaining between them. The CDR3 loop spans 17 amino acids. Germline loops: CDR1 SNHLY, CDR2 FYNNEI. The CDR3 here is CASSERPLQAPNTEAFF. The CDR3 DNA reads as TGTGCCAGCAGTGAAAGACCCCTACAGGCGCCCAACACTGAAGCTTTCTTT.

This clonotype was seen ten or more times. V gene TRBV7-2 combines with J gene TRBJ1-2; D call uncertain. Germline CDR1 SGHTA, CDR2 FQGNSA. The CDR3 sequence is 15 residues long. The V end lost 5 bases, the J end lost 5 bases, and 18 bases lay between the germline ends. The CDR3 loop is CASSTRGLGNYGYTF. Here the CDR3 DNA reads TGTGCCAGCAGCACTCGGGGTCTTGGGAATTATGGCTACACCTTC.

On this clonotype itself: This CDR3 fails to terminate in the conserved phenylalanine or tryptophan, so it likely reflects a read error. This sequence joins TRBV10-2 and TRBJ2-7; maybe TRBD1 (5 bases). This CDR3 is built from 13 residues. V was pared by 3 bases and J by 3 bases, with 9 bases between. Germline V gives CDR1 WSHSY, CDR2 SAAADI. The CDR3 sequence is CASSEHTGYEQYY. The CDR3 coding sequence is TGCGCCAGCAGTGAACATACAGGCTACGAGCAGTACTAC.

The CDR3 nucleotides read TGCAGCGTTAAACTGGGGGATCAGCCCCAGCATTTT. This gives the protein CSVKLGDQPQHF. This chain connects TRBV29-1 to TRBJ1-5, with a tentative D call TRBD1 (5 bases). V lost 5 bases and J 5 bases, leaving 10 bases between the germline ends. Germline assignment: CDR1 SQVTM and CDR2 ANQGSEA. The CDR3 contains 12 residues.

This clonotype appeared a few times. The chain links TRBV7-9 to TRBJ1-1, with a possible D match to TRBD1 (5 bases). The length of the CDR3 is 15 residues. CDR1 and CDR2 (germline): SEHNR, FQNEAQ (reference sequence). Trimming stripped 1 base from V and 2 bases from J, with 11 bases between. CDR3 sequence: CASSLGGSYNTEAFF. Written as DNA, the CDR3 is TGTGCCAGCAGCTTAGGGGGGTCTTACAACACTGAAGCTTTCTTT.

The rearrangement uses TRBV5-1 and TRBJ2-7; 8 bases agree with TRBD2. Germline assignment: CDR1 SGHRS and CDR2 YFSETQ. This CDR3 contains 15 residues. V was clipped by 0 bases and J by 4 bases; unmatched bases: 6. The CDR3 bases are TGCGCCAGCAGCTTGGCTGCGGGAGGACGGTACGAGCAGTACTTC. Its translation is CASSLAAGGRYEQYF.

For this clonotype: A much larger clone lies one base from this, so it may be a read error. This sequence joins TRBV20-1 and TRBJ2-7; no reliable D call. Germline CDR1 is DFQATT and CDR2 is SNEGSKA (reference sequence). V lost 1 base to trimming and J lost 10 bases, with 14 bases between them. There are 12 residues in the CDR3. CDR3 in amino acids: CSARVQVEAQYF. In DNA, the CDR3 is TGCAGTGCTAGAGTTCAGGTTGAGGCCCAGTACTTC.

V is TRBV5-1 and J is TRBJ1-2, with TRBD1 matching over 8 bases. V lost 4 bases, J lost 0 bases, and 2 bases stayed unmatched. This CDR3 contains 14 residues. Germline CDR1 and CDR2: SGHRS and YFSETQ. The chain's CDR3 is CASSAGQANYGYTF. For the CDR3, the DNA is TGCGCCAGCAGCGCGGGACAGGCTAACTATGGCTACACCTTC.

The rearrangement uses TRBV20-1 and TRBJ1-2; D remains unclear. Germline CDR1 reads DFQATT; CDR2 reads SNEGSKA (reference sequence). V gave up 2 bases and J gave up 1 base, with 8 bases separating them. The CDR3 contains 13 residues. The CDR3 sequence: CSARKEVNYGYTF. CDR3 DNA sequence: TGCAGTGCTAGAAAAGAAGTTAACTATGGCTACACCTTC.

The rearrangement links TRBV6-2 or TRBV6-3 to TRBJ1-1; the D gene is possibly TRBD1 (5 bases). Germline loops: CDR1 MNHEY, CDR2 SVGEGT. The ends were cut back, 4 bases at V and 5 bases at J, with 14 bases in the middle. The CDR3 is 14 residues long. DNA for the CDR3: TGTGCCAGCAGTTTTACATGGGGGGGGACTGAAGCTTTCTTT. This gives the protein CASSFTWGGTEAFF.

A note on this clonotype: An end of the junction does not agree with germline; a read error may underlie this. The rearrangement uses TRBV7-6 and TRBJ1-1; D is unresolved. This CDR3 contains 12 residues. Germline CDR1 is SGHVS and CDR2 is FNYEAQ. The CDR3 loop reads CASSPENTEAFF. CDR3 nucleotide sequence: TGTGCTAGCAGCCCAGAGAACACTGAAGCTTTCTTT.

The rearrangement joins TRBV7-3 to TRBJ2-2, with D unresolved. CDR3 size: 14 residues. Trimming took off 5 bases at V and 6 bases at J, with 13 bases between the two ends. Germline values: CDR1 SGHTA, CDR2 FQGTGA. The CDR3 DNA sequence: TGTGCCAGCAGCCCCACGACGGGTCCCGGGGAGCTGTTTTTT. Translated, it gives CASSPTTGPGELFF.

As for this clonotype: A read error may explain this, as a much larger clone is one base away. This rearrangement joins TRBV10-3 to TRBJ2-7, with D tentatively TRBD1 or TRBD2 (5 bases each). The CDR3 is 15 residues long. Germline lookup yields CDR1 ENHRY and CDR2 SYGVKD. The V end lost 2 bases, the J end lost 2 bases, and 13 bases lay between the germline ends. CDR3 bases: TGTGCCATCAGTGAGGGGGGACGCAGCCCCTACGAGCAGTACTTC. Its translation: CAISEGGRSPYEQYF.

This clonotype was seen just once. The genes are TRBV19 and TRBJ2-3, with D maybe TRBD1 (6 bases). V was cut by 6 bases and J by 3 bases, with 16 bases left in between. From germline, CDR1 is LNHDA and CDR2 SQIVND (reference sequence). This CDR3 comprises 15 residues. CDR3 in amino acids: CASRDEGRGTDTQYF. Written as DNA, the CDR3 is TGTGCCAGTAGAGACGAGGGCAGGGGAACAGATACGCAGTATTTT.

At least ten counts were recorded for this clonotype. The chain carries TRBV10-1 and TRBJ1-5; the D gene is possibly TRBD1 (5 bases). The ends were cut back, 6 bases at V and 1 base at J, with 7 bases in the middle. The CDR3 spans 13 residues. The germline V gene has CDR1 WNHNN and CDR2 SYGVQD (reference sequence). The CDR3 region is CASSRDSNQPQHF. For the CDR3, the DNA is TGCGCCAGCAGCCGGGACAGCAATCAGCCCCAGCATTTT.

V gene TRBV20-1 combines with J gene TRBJ1-1, with TRBD1 matching 9 bases. The germline V gene has CDR1 DFQATT and CDR2 SNEGSKA (reference sequence). V shed 1 base, J shed 6 bases, and the junction held 12 bases outside the gene matches. The CDR3 loop spans 16 amino acids. The CDR3 nucleotides are TGCAGTGCTAGAGCCCTCCGGACAGGGGAAGTCGCTGAAGCTTTCTTT. This encodes CSARALRTGEVAEAFF.

A remark on this clonotype: A much more abundant neighbour one base away suggests this may be a read error. The rearrangement uses TRBV20-1 and TRBJ1-1, with unresolved D. The CDR3 is made up of 15 amino acids. V lost 0 bases and J 0 bases, leaving 11 bases between the germline ends. From germline, CDR1 is DFQATT and CDR2 SNEGSKA (reference sequence). CDR3 in DNA: TGCAGTGCTAGAGATGTGAGTAGCCTGAACACTGAAGCTTTCTTT. The encoded protein is CSARDVSSLNTEAFF.

This chain connects TRBV20-1 to TRBJ1-2; D is possibly TRBD1 (6 bases). Looked up from germline, CDR1 is DFQATT and CDR2 is SNEGSKA (reference sequence). CDR3 length equals 12 residues. V lost 6 bases, J lost 4 bases, and 12 bases lay in between. DNA of the CDR3: TGCAGTGCCGTCAGGGGTACCTATGGCTACACCTTC. Protein: CSAVRGTYGYTF.

The V call is TRBV29-1, the J call TRBJ1-1; unclear D gene. Germline V lookup: CDR1 SQVTM, CDR2 ANQGSEA. CDR3 size: 12 residues. V was clipped by 8 bases and J by 6 bases, with 16 bases between them. The CDR3 nucleotides read TGCAGCTCCCGAGAGTCGGGCGCTGAAGCTTTCTTT. Translating it yields CSSRESGAEAFF.

This clonotype turned up a few times. The chain recombines TRBV7-3 with TRBJ1-1, with a possible D match to TRBD1 (5 bases). The CDR3 has 14 residues. The V gene lost 5 bases and the J gene lost 6 bases, with 16 bases spanning the gap. Per germline, CDR1 SGHTA and CDR2 FQGTGA. The CDR3 loop is CASSRGGVGAEAFF. CDR3 DNA: TGTGCCAGCAGCCGGGGGGGTGTAGGTGCTGAAGCTTTCTTT.